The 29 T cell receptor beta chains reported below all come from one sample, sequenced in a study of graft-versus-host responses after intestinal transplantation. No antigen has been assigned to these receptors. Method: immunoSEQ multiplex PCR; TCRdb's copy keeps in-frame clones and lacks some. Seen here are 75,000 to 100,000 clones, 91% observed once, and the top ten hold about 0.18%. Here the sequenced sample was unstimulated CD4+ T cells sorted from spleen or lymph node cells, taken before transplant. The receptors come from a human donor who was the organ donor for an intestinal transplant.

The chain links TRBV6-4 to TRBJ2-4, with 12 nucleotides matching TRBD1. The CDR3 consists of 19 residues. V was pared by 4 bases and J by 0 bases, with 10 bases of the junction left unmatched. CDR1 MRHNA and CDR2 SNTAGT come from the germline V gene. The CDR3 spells CASSVIGTGGKLAKNIQYF. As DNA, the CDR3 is TGTGCCAGCAGTGTCATCGGGACAGGGGGCAAACTAGCCAAAAACATTCAGTACTTC.

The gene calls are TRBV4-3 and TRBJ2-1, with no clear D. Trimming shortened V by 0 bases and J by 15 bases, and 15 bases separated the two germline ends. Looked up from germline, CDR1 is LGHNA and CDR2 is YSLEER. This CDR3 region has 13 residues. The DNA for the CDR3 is TGCGCCAGCAGCCAAGATACCCCAGCGACGGTGTTCTTC. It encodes CASSQDTPATVFF.

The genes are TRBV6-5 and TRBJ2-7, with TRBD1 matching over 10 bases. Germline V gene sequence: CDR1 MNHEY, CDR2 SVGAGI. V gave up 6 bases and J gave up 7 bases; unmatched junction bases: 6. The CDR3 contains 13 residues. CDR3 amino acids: CASRPPGQGEQYF. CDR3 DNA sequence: TGTGCCAGCAGACCTCCGGGACAGGGGGAGCAGTACTTC.

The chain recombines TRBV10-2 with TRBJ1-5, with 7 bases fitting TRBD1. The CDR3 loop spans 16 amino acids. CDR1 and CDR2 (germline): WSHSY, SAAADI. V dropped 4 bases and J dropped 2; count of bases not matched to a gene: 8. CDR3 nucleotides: TGCGCCAGCAGTGTTGGAGGAGGACAGGGCAATCAGCCCCAGCATTTT. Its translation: CASSVGGGQGNQPQHF.

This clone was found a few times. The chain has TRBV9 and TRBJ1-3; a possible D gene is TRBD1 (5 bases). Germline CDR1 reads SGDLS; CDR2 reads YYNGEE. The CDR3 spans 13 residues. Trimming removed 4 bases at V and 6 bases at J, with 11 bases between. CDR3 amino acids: CASSPRGANTIYF. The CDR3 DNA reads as TGTGCCAGCAGCCCCCGCGGGGCAAACACCATATATTTT.

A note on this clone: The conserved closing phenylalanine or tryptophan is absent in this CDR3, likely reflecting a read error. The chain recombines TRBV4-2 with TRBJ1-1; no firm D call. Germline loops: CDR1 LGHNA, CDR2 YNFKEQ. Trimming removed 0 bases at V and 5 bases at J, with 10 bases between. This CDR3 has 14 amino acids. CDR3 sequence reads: CASSQDTRVTEAFL. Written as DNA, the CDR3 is TGTGCCAGCAGCCAAGACACGCGGGTTACTGAAGCTTTCCTT.

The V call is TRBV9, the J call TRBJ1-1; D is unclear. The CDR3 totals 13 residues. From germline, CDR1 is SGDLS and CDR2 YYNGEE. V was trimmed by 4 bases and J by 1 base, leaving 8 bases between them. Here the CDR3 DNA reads TGTGCCAGCAGCCCCTCAGGGAACACTGAAGCTTTCTTT. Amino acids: CASSPSGNTEAFF. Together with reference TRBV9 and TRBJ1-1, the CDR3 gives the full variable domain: DSGVTQTPKHLITATGQRVTLRCSPRSGDLSVYWYQQSLDQGLQFLIQYYNGEERAKGNILERFSAQQFPDLHSELNLSSLELGDSALYFCASSPSGNTEAFFGQGTRLTVV.

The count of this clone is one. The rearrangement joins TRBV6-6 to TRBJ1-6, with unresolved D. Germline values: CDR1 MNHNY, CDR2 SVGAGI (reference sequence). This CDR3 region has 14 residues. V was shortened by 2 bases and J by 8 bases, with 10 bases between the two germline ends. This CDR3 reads CASSYPGRDSPLHF. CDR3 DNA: TGTGCCAGCAGTTACCCAGGCCGCGATTCACCCCTCCACTTT.

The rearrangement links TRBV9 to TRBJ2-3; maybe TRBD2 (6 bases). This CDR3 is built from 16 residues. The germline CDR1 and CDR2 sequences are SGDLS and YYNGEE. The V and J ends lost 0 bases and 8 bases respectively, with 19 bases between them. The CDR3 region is CASSVADGLASGTQYF. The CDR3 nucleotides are TGTGCCAGCAGCGTAGCTGATGGGCTAGCGAGCGGTACGCAGTATTTT. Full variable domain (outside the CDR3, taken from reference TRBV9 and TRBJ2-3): DSGVTQTPKHLITATGQRVTLRCSPRSGDLSVYWYQQSLDQGLQFLIQYYNGEERAKGNILERFSAQQFPDLHSELNLSSLELGDSALYFCASSVADGLASGTQYFGPGTRLTVL.

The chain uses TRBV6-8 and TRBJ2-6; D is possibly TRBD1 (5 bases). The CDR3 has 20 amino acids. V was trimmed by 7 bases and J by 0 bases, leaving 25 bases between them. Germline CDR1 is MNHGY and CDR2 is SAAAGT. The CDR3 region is CASNPTPPQGTHSGANVLTF. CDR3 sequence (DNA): TGTGCCAGCAACCCGACTCCTCCCCAGGGAACCCACTCTGGGGCCAACGTCCTGACTTTC.

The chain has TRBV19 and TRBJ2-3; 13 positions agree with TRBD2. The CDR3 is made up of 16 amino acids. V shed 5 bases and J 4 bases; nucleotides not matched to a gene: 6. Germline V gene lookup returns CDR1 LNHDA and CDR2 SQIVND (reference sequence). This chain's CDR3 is CASSPRLAGGPDTQYF. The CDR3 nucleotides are TGTGCCAGTAGTCCAAGACTAGCGGGGGGCCCAGATACGCAGTATTTT. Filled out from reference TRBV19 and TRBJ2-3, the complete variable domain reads DGGITQSPKYLFRKEGQNVTLSCEQNLNHDAMYWYRQDPGQGLRLIYYSQIVNDFQKGDIAEGYSVSREKKESFPLTVTSAQKNPTAFYLCASSPRLAGGPDTQYFGPGTRLTVL.

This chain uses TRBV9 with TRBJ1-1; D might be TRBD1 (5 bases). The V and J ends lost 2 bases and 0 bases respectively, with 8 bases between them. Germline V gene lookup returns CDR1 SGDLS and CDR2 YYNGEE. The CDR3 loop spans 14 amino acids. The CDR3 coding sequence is TGTGCCAGCAGCGTCAGGGATTTGAACACTGAAGCTTTCTTT. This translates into CASSVRDLNTEAFF. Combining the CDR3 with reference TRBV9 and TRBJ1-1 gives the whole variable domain DSGVTQTPKHLITATGQRVTLRCSPRSGDLSVYWYQQSLDQGLQFLIQYYNGEERAKGNILERFSAQQFPDLHSELNLSSLELGDSALYFCASSVRDLNTEAFFGQGTRLTVV.

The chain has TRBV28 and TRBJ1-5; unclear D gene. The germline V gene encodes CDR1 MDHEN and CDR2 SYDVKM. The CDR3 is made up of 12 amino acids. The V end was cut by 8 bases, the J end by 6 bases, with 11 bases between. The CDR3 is CASGEVGQPQHF. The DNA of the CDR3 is TGTGCCAGCGGGGAGGTAGGTCAGCCCCAGCATTTT.

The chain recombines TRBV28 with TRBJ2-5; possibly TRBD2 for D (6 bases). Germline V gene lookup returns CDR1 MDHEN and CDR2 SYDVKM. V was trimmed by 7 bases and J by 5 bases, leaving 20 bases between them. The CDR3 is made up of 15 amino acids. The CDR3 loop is CASTTPLASHETQYF. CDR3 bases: TGTGCCAGCACCACTCCACTAGCCTCGCACGAGACCCAGTACTTC.

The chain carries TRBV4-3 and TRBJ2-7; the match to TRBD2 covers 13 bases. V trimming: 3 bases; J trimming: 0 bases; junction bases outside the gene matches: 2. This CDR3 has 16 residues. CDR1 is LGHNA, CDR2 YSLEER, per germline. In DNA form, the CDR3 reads TGCGCCAGCAGCCAGGGACTAGCGGGGATCTCCTACGAGCAGTACTTC. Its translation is CASSQGLAGISYEQYF.

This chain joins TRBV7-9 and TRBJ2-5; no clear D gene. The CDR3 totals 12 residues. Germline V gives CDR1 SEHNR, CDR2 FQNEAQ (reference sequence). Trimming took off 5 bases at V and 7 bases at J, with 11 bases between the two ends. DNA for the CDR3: TGTGCCAGCAGCACCGAGATCGGGACCCAGTACTTC. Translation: CASSTEIGTQYF.

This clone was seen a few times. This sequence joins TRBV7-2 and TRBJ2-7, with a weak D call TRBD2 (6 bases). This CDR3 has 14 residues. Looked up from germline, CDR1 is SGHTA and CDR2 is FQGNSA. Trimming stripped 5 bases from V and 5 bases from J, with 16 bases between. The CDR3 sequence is CASSTGGPGHEQYF. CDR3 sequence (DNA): TGTGCCAGCAGCACCGGGGGACCAGGCCACGAGCAGTACTTC.

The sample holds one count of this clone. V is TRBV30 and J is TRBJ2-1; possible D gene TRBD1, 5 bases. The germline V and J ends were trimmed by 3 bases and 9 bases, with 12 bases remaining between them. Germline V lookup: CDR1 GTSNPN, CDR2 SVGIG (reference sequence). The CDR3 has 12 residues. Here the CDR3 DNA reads TGTGCCTGGAGCACCCGCAGGGTTGAGCAGTTCTTC. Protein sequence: CAWSTRRVEQFF.

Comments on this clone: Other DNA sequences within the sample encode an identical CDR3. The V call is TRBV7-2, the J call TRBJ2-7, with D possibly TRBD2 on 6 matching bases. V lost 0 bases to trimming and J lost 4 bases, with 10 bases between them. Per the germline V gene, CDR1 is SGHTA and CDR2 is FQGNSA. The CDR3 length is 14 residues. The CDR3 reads CASSLAGGPYEQYF. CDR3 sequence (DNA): TGTGCCAGCAGCTTAGCGGGGGGTCCATACGAGCAGTACTTC. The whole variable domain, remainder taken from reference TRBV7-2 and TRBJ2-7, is GAGVSQSPSNKVTEKGKDVELRCDPISGHTALYWYRQSLGQGLEFLIYFQGNSAPDKSGLPSDRFSAERTGGSVSTLTIQRTQQEDSAVYLCASSLAGGPYEQYFGPGTRLTVT.

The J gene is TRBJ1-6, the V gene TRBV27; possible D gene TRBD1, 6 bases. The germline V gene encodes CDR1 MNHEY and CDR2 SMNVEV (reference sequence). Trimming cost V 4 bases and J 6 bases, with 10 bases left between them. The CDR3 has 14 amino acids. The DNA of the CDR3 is TGTGCCAGCAGTTCGAGGACAGCTAATTCACCCCTCCACTTT. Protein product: CASSSRTANSPLHF.

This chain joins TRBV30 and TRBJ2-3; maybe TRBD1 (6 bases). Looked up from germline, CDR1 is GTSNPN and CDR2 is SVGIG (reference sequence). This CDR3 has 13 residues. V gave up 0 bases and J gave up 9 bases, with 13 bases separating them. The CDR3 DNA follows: TGTGCCTGGAGTGTCGGGGCAGGGGTCACGCAGTATTTT. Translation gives CAWSVGAGVTQYF.

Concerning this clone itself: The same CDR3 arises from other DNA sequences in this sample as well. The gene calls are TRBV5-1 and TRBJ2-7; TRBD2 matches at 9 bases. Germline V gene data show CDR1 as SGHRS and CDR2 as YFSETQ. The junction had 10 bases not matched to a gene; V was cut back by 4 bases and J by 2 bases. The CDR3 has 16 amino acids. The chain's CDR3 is CASSRGGANTPYEQYF. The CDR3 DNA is TGCGCCAGCAGCCGCGGGGGGGCTAATACACCCTACGAGCAGTACTTC.

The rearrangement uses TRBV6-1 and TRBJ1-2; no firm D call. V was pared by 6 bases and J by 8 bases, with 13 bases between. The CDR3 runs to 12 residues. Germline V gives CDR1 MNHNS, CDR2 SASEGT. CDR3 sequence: CASRETLRGYTF. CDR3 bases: TGTGCCAGCAGGGAGACTCTACGCGGCTACACCTTC.

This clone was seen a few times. As DNA, the CDR3 is TGTGCCAGCAGCTTAAGGAGAGGTGATGAAAAACTGTTTTTT. Protein sequence: CASSLRRGDEKLFF. The gene calls are TRBV13 and TRBJ1-4, with D hard to call. V lost 2 bases to trimming and J lost 6 bases, with 10 bases between them. CDR1 is PRHDT and CDR2 is FYEKMQ in the germline V gene (reference sequence). The CDR3 length is 14 residues.

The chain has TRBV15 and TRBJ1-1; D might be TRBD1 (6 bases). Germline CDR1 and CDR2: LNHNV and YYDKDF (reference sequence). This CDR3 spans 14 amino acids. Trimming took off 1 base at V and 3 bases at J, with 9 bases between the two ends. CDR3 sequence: CATSRVAGDTEAFF. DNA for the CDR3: TGTGCCACCAGCAGAGTTGCAGGGGACACTGAAGCTTTCTTT.

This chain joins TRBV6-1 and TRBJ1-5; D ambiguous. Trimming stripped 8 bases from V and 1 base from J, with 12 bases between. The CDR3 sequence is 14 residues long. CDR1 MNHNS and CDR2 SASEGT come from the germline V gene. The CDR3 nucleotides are TGTGCCAGCGATGGGGAGCGGAGCAATCAGCCCCAGCATTTT. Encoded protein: CASDGERSNQPQHF.

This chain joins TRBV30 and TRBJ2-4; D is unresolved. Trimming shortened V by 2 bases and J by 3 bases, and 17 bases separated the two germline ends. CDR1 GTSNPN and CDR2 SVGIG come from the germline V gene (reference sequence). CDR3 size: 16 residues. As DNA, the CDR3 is TGTGCCTGGAGTACCCACTCTACGCTTGGCAAAAACATTCAGTACTTC. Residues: CAWSTHSTLGKNIQYF.

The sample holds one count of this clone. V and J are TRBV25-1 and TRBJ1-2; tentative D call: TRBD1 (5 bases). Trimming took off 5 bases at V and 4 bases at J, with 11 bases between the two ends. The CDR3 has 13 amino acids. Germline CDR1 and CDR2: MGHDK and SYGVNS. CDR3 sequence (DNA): TGTGCCAGCAGTCGGGACTATGTCTATGGCTACACCTTC. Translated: CASSRDYVYGYTF.

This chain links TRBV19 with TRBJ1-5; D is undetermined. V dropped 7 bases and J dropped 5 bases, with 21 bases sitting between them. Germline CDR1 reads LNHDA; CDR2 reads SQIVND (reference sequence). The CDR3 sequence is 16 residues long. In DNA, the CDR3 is TGTGCCAGTATGTTGAGTGGCTCCCGGGGTCATCAGCCCCAGCATTTT. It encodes CASMLSGSRGHQPQHF.